This TCR beta chain was captured in a study of T-cell reconstitution after alpha-beta-depleted transplantation in children (dated by TCRdb to 2016 to 2018). In the study overall: The study quantitatively tracked T-cell immune reconstitution after TCRalphabeta/CD19-depleted allogeneic hematopoietic cell transplantation in children using TCR repertoire profiling.

Study-wide conclusions, independent of this receptor: The high TCRbeta diversity at day 60 in some patients was ascribed to recipient T cells and intrathymic progenitors that had survived conditioning. The apparently early recovery of alphabetaT-cell counts about two months after transplant reportedly depended on only several hundred rapidly expanded clones that came from non-depleted graft cells. Over subsequent months, a decline in hyperexpanded clone frequencies was noted, and after one year, T-cell counts and TCRbeta diversity were mostly ascribed to newly produced T cells.

The CDR3 numbers 15 residues from cysteine through phenylalanine. Only the CDR3 DNA is retained, 45 bases long and in frame from the first base. Unmatched junction bases come to 8, with V trimmed by 6 bases and J by 4 bases. This clonotype was observed a single time. Its antigen specificity is not known. Base qualities are missing; no much larger clone stands one base away. One read gives only weak evidence. Receptor amplification or capture employed PCR. The reads were generated on an Illumina HiSeq 2500. To normalize quantification of the TCRbeta repertoire, the TCR libraries were built with molecular barcoding that relied on unique molecular identifiers. In TCRdb, the public reads were trimmed at Q25 with fastp and aligned with MiXCR, with productive beta chains retained. Identical CDR3 protein sequences are pooled into one entry, listed with their most common genes and DNA. The sample table contains 700,000 to 950,000 distinct CDR3 sequences; only one count was recorded for about 16% of them. The leading ten clones occupy 5% of the sample.

The sample's treatment or condition, from its label and the paper: allogeneic hematopoietic cell transplantation with graft depleted of TCRalphabeta T cells and CD19 B cells. The transplant recipients were children given TCRalphabeta/CD19-depleted allogeneic hematopoietic cell grafts. This TCR came from a male patient younger than 18 who had a stem cell transplant for acute lymphoblastic leukemia, so the T cells may come from the graft donor. The rearranged chain carries TRBV12-3 or TRBV12-4 and TRBJ2-3; 9 bases in the middle match TRBD1. The material was PBMCs, mostly from graft donor cells, obtained 360 days after TCRalphabeta/CD19-depleted stem cell transplant. The CDR3 protein is CASRQTGGFSDTQYF. Here is the DNA: TGTGCCAGCAGACAAACAGGGGGCTTTTCAGATACGCAGTATTTT.